This TCR beta chain was recovered during a study of T cell responses to AZD1222 COVID-19 vaccine. Study-wide points: Nearly half of unique spike-specific TCRs reportedly avoided B.1.351 and B.1.1.7 mutated regions. Every sample of the repertoires postdated the peak T cell response.

In the case of this clone: Antigen unknown.

Repertoires were generated with immunoSEQ multiplex PCR, while TCRdb's copy carries only in-frame clones and drops some. The sample contains some 180,000 clones, about 87% of which appear only once. This receptor was obtained from an adult in good health. The sample in question was peripheral blood, obtained on day 0 of AZD1222 vaccination.

As DNA, the CDR3 is TGTGCCAGCAGGGTGATAGGACCGAGGTTATCGCCCCTCCACTTT. Its translation: CASRVIGPRLSPLHF. The rearrangement links TRBV2 to TRBJ1-6; no reliable D call. The V and J ends lost 6 bases and 13 bases respectively, with 22 bases between them. The CDR3 runs 15 residues. Per the germline V gene, CDR1 is SNHLY and CDR2 is FYNNEI.